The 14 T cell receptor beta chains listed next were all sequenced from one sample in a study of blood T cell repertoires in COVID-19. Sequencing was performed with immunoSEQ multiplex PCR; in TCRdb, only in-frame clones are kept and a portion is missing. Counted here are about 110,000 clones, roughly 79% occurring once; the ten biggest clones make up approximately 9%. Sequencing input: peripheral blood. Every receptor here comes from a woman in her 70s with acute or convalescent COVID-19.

CDR3 nucleotide sequence: TGCGCCAGCAGTGACTATAACAATGAGCAGTTCTTC. Translation: CASSDYNNEQFF. The chain uses TRBV10-2 and TRBJ2-1; no clear D. The CDR3 sequence is 12 residues long. Germline lookup yields CDR1 WSHSY and CDR2 SAAADI. V shed 3 bases and J shed 5 bases, with 5 bases lying between them.

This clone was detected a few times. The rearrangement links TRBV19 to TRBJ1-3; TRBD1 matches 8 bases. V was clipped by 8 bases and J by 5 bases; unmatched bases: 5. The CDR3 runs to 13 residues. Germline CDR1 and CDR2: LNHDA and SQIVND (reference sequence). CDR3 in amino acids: CASLDRGRNTIYF. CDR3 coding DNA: TGTGCCAGTCTTGACAGGGGAAGAAACACCATATATTTT.

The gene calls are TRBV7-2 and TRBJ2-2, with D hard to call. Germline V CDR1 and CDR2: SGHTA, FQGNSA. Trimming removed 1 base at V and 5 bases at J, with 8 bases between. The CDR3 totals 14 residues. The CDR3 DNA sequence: TGTGCCAGCAGCTTAGTGATCGGGACCGGGGAGCTGTTTTTT. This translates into CASSLVIGTGELFF.

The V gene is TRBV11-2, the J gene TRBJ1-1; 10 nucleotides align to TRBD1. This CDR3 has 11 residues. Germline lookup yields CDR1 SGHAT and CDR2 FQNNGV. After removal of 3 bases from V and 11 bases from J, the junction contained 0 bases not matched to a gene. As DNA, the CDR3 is TGTGCCAGCAGCTTGGGACAGGGGGCTTTCTTT. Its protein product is CASSLGQGAFF.

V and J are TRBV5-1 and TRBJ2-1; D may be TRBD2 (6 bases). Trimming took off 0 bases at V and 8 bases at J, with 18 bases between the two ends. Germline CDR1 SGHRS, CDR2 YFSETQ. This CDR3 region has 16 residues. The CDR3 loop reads CASSLDSGTSGYEQFF. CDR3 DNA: TGCGCCAGCAGCTTGGATAGCGGAACCTCGGGTTATGAGCAGTTCTTC.

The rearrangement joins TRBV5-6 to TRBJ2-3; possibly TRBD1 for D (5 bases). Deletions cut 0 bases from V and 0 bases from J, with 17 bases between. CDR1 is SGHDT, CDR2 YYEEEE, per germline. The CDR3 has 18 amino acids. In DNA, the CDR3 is TGTGCCAGCAGCTTGGATTCGGTTTGGGGCACTAGCACAGATACGCAGTATTTT. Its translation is CASSLDSVWGTSTDTQYF.

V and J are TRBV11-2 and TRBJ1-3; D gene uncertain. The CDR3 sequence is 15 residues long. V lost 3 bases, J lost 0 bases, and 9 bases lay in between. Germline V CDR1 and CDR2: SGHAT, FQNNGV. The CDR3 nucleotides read TGTGCCAGCAGCTTGTTGGGGAGCTCTGGAAACACCATATATTTT. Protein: CASSLLGSSGNTIYF.

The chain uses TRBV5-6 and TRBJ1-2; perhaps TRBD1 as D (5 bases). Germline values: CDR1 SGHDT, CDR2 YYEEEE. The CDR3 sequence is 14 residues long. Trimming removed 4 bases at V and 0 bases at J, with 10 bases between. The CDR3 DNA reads TGTGCCAGCAGCCAAGACAGTACTAACTATGGCTACACCTTC. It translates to CASSQDSTNYGYTF.

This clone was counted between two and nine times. The CDR3 sequence: CSARAGYGYTF. In DNA, the CDR3 is TGCAGTGCTAGGGCGGGGTATGGCTACACCTTC. The gene calls are TRBV20-1 and TRBJ1-2; D unresolved. Trimming removed 3 bases at V and 5 bases at J, with 7 bases between. This CDR3 has 11 amino acids. Germline CDR1 is DFQATT and CDR2 is SNEGSKA (reference sequence).

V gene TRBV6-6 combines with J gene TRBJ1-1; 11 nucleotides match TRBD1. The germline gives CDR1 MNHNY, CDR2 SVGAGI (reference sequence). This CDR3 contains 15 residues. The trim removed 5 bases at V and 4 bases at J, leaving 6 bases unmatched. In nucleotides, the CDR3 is TGTGCCAGCAGTGGCCTCGGGACAGGGGGCACTGAAGCTTTCTTT. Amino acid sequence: CASSGLGTGGTEAFF.

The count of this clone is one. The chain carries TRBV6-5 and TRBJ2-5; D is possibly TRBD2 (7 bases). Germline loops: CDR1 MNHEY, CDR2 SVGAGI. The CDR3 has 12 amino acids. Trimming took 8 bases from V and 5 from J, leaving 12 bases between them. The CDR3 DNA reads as TGTGCCAGCCTTAGGGGGGGCGAGACCCAGTACTTC. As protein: CASLRGGETQYF.

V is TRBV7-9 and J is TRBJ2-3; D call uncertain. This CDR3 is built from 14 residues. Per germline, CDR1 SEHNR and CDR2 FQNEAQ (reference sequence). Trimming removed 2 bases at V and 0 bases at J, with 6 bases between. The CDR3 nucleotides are TGTGCCAGCAGCTTAATGACTAGCACAGATACGCAGTATTTT. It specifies CASSLMTSTDTQYF.

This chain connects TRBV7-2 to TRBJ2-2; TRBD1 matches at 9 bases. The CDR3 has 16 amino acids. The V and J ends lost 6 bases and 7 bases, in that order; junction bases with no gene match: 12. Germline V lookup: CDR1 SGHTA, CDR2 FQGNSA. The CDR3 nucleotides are TGTGCCAGCAGATACCGTAGGACAGGGGTAGACGGGGAGCTGTTTTTT. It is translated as CASRYRRTGVDGELFF.

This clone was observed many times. This chain's CDR3 is CASRSQGAYEQYF. The CDR3 DNA reads as TGCGCCAGCAGATCACAGGGGGCCTACGAGCAGTACTTC. This chain links TRBV10-2 with TRBJ2-7; TRBD1 aligns across 8 bases. This CDR3 has 13 residues. Looked up from germline, CDR1 is WSHSY and CDR2 is SAAADI. Unmatched junction bases numbered 3, after V lost 6 bases and J lost 2 bases.